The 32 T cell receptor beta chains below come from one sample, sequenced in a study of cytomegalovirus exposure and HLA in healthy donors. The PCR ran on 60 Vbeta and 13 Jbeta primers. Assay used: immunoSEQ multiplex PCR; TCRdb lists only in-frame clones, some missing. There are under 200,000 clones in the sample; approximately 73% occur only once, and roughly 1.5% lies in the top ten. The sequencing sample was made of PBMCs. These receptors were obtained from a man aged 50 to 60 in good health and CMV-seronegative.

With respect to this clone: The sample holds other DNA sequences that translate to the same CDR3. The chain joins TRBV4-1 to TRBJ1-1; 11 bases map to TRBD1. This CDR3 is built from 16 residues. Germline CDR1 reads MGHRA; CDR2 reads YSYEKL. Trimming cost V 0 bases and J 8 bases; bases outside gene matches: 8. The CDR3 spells CASSQEDRGRPGEAFF. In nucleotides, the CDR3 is TGCGCCAGCAGCCAAGAGGACAGGGGGCGCCCCGGCGAAGCTTTCTTT.

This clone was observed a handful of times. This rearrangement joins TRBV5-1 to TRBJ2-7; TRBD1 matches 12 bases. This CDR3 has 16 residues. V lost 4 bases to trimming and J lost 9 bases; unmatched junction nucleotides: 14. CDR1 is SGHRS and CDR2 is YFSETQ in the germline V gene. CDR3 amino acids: CASSVRDRGRDRRQYF. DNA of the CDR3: TGCGCCAGCAGCGTCCGGGACAGGGGGCGCGACCGTCGGCAGTACTTC.

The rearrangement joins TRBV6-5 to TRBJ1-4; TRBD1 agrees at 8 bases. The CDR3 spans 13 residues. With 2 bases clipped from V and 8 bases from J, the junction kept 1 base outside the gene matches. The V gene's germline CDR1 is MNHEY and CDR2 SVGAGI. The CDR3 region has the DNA TGTGCCAGCAGTTACAGACAGGGGGAAAAACTGTTTTTT. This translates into CASSYRQGEKLFF.

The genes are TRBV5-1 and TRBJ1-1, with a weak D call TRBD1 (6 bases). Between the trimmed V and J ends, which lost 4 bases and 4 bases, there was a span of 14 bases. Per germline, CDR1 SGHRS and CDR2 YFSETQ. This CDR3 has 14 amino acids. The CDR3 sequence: CASSPGDLSTEAFF. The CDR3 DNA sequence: TGCGCCAGCAGCCCAGGGGATCTAAGCACTGAAGCTTTCTTT.

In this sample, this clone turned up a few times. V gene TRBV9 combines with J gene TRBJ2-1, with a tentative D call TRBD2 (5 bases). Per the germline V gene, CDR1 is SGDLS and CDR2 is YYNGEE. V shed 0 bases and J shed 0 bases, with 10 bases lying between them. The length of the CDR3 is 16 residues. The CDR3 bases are TGTGCCAGCAGCGTAGGAGGTGGGAGCTCCTACAATGAGCAGTTCTTC. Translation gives CASSVGGGSSYNEQFF.

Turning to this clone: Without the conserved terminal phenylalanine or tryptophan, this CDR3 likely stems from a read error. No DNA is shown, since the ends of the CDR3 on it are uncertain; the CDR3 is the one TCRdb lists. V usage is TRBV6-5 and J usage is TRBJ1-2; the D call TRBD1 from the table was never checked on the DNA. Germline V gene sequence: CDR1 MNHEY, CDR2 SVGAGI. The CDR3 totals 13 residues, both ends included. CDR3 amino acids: CASSYGNRGAPTL.

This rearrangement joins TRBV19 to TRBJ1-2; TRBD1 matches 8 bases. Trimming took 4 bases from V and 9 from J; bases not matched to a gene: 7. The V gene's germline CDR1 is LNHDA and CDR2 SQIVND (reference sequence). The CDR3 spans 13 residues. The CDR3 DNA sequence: TGTGCCAGTAGTAGGGTCGACAGGGGACGCTACACCTTC. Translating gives CASSRVDRGRYTF.

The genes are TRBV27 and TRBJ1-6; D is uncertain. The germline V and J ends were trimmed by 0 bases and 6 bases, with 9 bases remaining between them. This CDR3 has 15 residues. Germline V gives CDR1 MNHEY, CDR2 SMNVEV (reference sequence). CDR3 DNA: TGTGCCAGCAGTTTATCCCCCCAGGTTAATTCACCCCTCCACTTT. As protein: CASSLSPQVNSPLHF.

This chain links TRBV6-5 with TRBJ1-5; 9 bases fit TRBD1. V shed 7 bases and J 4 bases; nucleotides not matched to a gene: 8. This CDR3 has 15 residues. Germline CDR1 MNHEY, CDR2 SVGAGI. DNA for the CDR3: TGTGCCAGCACCTCGGGACAGGGTGATAATCAGCCCCAGCATTTT. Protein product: CASTSGQGDNQPQHF.

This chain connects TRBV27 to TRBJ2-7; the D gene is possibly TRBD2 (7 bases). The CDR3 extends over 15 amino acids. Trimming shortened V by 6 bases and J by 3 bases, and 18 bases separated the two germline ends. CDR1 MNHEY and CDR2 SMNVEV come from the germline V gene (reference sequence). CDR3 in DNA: TGTGCCAGCAGATCCGAGGGGGGGACTATCTACGAGCAGTACTTC. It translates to CASRSEGGTIYEQYF.

The CDR3 nucleotides are TGTGCCAGCAGCTTAGCGACAGGGATCGGCTACACCTTC. Amino acids: CASSLATGIGYTF. The rearrangement joins TRBV7-2 to TRBJ1-2; 7 positions match TRBD1. In germline, CDR1 is SGHTA, CDR2 FQGNSA. Trimming took 0 bases from V and 8 from J; bases not matched to a gene: 3. There are 13 residues in the CDR3.

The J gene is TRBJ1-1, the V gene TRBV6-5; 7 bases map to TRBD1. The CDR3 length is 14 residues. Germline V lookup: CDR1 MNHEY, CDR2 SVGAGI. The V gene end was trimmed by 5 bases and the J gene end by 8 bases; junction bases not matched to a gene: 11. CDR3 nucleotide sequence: TGTGCCAGCAGTACCGGGACAGTTCGACGGGAAGCTTTCTTT. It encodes CASSTGTVRREAFF.

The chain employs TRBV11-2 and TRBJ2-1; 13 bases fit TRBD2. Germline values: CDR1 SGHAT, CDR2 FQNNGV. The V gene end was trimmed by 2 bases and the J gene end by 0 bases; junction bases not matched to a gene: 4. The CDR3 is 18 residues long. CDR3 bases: TGTGCCAGCAGCTTAAGGACTAGCGGGGGAAGCTCCTACAATGAGCAGTTCTTC. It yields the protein CASSLRTSGGSSYNEQFF. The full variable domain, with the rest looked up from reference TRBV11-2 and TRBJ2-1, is EAGVAQSPRYKIIEKRQSVAFWCNPISGHATLYWYQQILGQGPKLLIQFQNNGVVDDSQLPKDRFSAERLKGVDSTLKIQPAKLEDSAVYLCASSLRTSGGSSYNEQFFGPGTRLTVL.

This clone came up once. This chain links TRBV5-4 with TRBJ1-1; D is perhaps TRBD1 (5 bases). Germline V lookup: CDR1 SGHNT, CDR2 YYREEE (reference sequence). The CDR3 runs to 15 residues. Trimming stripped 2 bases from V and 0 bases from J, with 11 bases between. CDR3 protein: CASSFWVGVNTEAFF. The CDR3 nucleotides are TGTGCCAGCAGCTTCTGGGTAGGGGTGAACACTGAAGCTTTCTTT.

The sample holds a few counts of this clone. This CDR3 reads CASSLQGNQPQHF. CDR3 sequence (DNA): TGTGCCAGCAGCTTACAGGGCAATCAGCCCCAGCATTTT. V is TRBV7-9 and J is TRBJ1-5; D ambiguous. Looked up from germline, CDR1 is SEHNR and CDR2 is FQNEAQ (reference sequence). The CDR3 has 13 amino acids. V shed 2 bases and J shed 2 bases, with 4 bases lying between them.

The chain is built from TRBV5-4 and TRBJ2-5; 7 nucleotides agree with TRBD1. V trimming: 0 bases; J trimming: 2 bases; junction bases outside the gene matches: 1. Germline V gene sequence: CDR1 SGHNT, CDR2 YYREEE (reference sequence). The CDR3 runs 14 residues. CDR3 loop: CASSLGTGQETQYF. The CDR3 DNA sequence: TGTGCCAGCAGCTTGGGGACAGGTCAAGAGACCCAGTACTTC.

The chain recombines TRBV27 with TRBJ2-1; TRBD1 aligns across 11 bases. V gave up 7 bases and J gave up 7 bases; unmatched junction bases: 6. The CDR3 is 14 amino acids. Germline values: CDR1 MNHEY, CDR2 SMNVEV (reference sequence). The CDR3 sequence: CASKGTGGLNEQFF. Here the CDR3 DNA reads TGTGCCAGCAAAGGGACAGGGGGGTTGAATGAGCAGTTCTTC.

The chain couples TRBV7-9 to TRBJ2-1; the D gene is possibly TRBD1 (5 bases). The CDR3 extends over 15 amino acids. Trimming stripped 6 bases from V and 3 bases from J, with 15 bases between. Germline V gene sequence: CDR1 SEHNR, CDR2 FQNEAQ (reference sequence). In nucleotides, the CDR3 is TGTGCCAGCAGACCCGACAGAGACATCTACAATGAGCAGTTCTTC. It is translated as CASRPDRDIYNEQFF.

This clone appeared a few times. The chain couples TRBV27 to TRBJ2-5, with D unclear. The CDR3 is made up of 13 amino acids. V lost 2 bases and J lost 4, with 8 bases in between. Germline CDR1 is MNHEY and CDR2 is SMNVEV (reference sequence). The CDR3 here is CASSLRPGETQYF. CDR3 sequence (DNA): TGTGCCAGCAGTTTAAGGCCGGGAGAGACCCAGTACTTC.

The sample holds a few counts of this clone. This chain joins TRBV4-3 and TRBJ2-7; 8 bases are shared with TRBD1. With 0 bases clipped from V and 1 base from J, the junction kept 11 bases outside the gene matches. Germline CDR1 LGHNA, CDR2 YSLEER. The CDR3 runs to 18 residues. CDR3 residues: CASSQEFGWTGTSYEQYF. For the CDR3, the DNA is TGCGCCAGCAGCCAAGAGTTTGGTTGGACAGGGACATCCTACGAGCAGTACTTC.

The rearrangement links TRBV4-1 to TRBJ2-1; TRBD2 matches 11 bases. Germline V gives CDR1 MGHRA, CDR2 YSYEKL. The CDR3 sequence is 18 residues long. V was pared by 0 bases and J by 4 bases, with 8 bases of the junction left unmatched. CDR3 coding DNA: TGCGCCAGCAGCCAAGATAATCGACTAGCGGGGTCTTACAATGAGCAGTTCTTC. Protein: CASSQDNRLAGSYNEQFF.

DNA for the CDR3: TGTGCCAGCAGTTCAGGGCGGTGGTTCTATGGCTACACCTTC. Its protein product is CASSSGRWFYGYTF. The J gene is TRBJ1-2, the V gene TRBV6-5, with D possibly matching TRBD1 (5 bases). The CDR3 has 14 amino acids. Trimming took off 4 bases at V and 4 bases at J, with 13 bases between the two ends. From germline, CDR1 is MNHEY and CDR2 SVGAGI.

The CDR3 DNA is TGCGCCAGCAGCAACACAGGGATTATGAACACTGAAGCTTTCTTT. Translated: CASSNTGIMNTEAFF. The V call is TRBV5-1, the J call TRBJ1-1; D is perhaps TRBD1 (6 bases). The CDR3 spans 15 residues. The V end lost 4 bases, the J end lost 0 bases, and 13 bases lay between the germline ends. Germline V gene lookup returns CDR1 SGHRS and CDR2 YFSETQ.

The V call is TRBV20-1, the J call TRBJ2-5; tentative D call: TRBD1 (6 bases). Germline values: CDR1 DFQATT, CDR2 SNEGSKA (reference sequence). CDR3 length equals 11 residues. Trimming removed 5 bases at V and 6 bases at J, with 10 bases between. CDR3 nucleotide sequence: TGCAGTGCTGAGGACAGTCAGACCCAGTACTTC. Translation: CSAEDSQTQYF.

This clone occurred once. The CDR3 reads CASSSRTGEGTDTQYF. DNA for the CDR3: TGTGCCAGCAGCTCACGGACAGGGGAAGGCACAGATACGCAGTATTTT. The J gene is TRBJ2-3, the V gene TRBV7-6, with TRBD1 identical over 9 bases. The CDR3 length is 16 residues. V lost 4 bases to trimming and J lost 1 base; unmatched junction nucleotides: 6. Germline V gives CDR1 SGHVS, CDR2 FNYEAQ.

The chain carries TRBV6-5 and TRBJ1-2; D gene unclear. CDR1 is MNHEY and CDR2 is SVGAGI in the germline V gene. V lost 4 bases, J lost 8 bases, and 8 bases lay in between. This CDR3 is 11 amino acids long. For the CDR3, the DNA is TGTGCCAGCAGTTCCGAGAACGGCTACACCTTC. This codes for CASSSENGYTF.

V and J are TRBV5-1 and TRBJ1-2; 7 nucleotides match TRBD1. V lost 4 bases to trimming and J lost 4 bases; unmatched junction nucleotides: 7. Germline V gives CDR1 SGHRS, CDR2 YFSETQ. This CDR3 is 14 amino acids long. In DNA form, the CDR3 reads TGCGCCAGCAGCCCCACAGGGGTCGTCTATGGCTACACCTTC. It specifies CASSPTGVVYGYTF.

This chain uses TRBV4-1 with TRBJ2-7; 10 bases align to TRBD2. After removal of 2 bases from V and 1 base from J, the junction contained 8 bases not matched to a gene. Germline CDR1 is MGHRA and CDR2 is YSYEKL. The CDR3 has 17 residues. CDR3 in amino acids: CASSQRVAGGKSYEQYF. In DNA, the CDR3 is TGCGCCAGCAGCCAACGGGTAGCGGGGGGAAAATCCTACGAGCAGTACTTC.

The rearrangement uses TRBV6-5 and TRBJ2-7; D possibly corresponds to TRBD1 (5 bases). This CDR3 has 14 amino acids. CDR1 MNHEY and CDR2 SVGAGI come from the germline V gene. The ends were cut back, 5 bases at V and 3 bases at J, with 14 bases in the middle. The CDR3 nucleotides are TGTGCCAGCAGTGGACGGACAAGGGGCTACGAGCAGTACTTC. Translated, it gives CASSGRTRGYEQYF.

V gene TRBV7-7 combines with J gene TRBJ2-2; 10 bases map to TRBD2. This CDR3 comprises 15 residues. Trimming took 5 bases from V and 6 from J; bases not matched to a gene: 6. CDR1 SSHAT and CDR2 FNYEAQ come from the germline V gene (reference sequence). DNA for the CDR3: TGTGCCAGCAGCCCCAGCGGGGGGGCCTCCGGGGAGCTGTTTTTT. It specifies CASSPSGGASGELFF.

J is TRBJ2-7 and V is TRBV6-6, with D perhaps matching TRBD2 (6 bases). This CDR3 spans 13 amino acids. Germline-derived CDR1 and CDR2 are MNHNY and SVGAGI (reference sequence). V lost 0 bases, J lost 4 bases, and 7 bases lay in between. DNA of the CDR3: TGTGCCAGCAGTTACTCCGCGGGGTACGAGCAGTACTTC. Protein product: CASSYSAGYEQYF.

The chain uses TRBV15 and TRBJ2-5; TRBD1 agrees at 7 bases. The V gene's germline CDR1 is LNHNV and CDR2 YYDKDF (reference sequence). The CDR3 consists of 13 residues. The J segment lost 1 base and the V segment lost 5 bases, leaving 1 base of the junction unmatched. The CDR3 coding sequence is TGTGCCACCAGCCGGGACAGCCAAGAGACCCAGTACTTC. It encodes CATSRDSQETQYF.